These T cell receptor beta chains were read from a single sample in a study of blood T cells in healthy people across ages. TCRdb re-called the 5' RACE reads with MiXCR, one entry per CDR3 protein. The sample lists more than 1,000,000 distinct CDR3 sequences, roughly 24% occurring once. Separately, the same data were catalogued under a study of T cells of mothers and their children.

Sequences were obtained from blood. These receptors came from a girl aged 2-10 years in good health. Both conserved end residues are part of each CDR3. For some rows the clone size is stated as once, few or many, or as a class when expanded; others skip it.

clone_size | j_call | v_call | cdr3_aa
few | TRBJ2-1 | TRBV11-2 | CASSPGTSGNLNEQFF
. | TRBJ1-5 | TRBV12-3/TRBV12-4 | CASSWGISNQPQHF
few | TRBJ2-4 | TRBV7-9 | CASSFGNDIQYF
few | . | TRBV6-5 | CASSYSYETAQETQYF
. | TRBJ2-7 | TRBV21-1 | CASSKASGVPSYEQYF
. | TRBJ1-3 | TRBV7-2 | CASSLSQGVGNTIYF
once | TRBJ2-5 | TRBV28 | CASSLPDRGLQETQYF
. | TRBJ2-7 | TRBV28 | CASRGASGSSYEQYF
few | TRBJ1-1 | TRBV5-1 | CASSPLLDTGGGGTEAFF
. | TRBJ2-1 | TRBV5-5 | CASSSESAYSYNEQFF
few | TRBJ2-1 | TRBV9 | CASSPDGDEQSF
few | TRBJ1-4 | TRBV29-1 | CGTRGLNEKLFF
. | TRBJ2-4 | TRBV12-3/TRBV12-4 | CASRPTDRKKNIQYF
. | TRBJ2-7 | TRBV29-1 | CSVELLGVEYEQYF
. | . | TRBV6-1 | CASSEAWVYEQYF
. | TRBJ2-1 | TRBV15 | CATSERDYNEQFF
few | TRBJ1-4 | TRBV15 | CATSRAKGLAEKLFF
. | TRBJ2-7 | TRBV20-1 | CSVREVSTNHYEQYF
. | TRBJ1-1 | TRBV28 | CASKRGRLNTEAFF
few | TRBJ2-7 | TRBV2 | CASYDPFSSEQYF
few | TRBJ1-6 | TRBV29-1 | CSVGDNYNSPLHF
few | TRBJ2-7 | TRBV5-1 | CASSLGLAGESYEQYF
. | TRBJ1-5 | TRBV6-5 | CASRPTTGLYQPQHF
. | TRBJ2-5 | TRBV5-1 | CASRNDRHPQYF
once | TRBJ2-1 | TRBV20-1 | CSARVTGGRDGYNEQFF
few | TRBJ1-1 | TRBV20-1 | CSAQEGANTEAFF
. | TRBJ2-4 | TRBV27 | CARPGVAKNIQYF
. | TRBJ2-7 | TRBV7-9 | CASSLVPGESYEQYF
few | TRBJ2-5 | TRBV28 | CAMPLGGERETQYF
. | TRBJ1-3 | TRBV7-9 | CASSLSTGGSGNTIYF
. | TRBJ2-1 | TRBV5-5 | CASSLAGGGAVDPTNEQFF
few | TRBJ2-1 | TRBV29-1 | CSATGSSVYNEQFF
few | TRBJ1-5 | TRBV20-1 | CSAQGGNQPQHF
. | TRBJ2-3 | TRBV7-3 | CASSVSGTLDTQYF
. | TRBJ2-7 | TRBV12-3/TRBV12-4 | CASRERDTHYEQYF
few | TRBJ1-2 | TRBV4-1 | CASSPHPPGERYTF
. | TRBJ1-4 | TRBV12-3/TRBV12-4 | CASSPTGQLEKLFF
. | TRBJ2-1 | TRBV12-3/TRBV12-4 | CASRPSAISAHNEQFF
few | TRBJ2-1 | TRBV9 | CASSVGNVRGSEQFF
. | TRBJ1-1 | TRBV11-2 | CASSARQATEAFF
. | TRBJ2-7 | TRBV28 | CASSDLTSVYEQYF
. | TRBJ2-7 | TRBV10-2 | CASSPGEGLYEQYF
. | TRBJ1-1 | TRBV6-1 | CASSVDRWNTEAFF
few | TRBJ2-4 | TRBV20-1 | CSVPFRALAKNIQYF
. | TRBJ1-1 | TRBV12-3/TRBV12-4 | CASTGGVVGTEAFF
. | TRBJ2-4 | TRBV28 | CASGQGAKNIQYF
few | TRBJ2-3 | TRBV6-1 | CASSPFTGQGNRNTQYF
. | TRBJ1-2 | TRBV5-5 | CASSLRGSGTF
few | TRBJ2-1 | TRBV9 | CASSAGGRGNEQFF
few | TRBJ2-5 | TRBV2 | CASTRGQETQYF
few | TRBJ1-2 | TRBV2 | CASSEQRSNYGYTF
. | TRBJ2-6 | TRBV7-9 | CASSLISPSGANVLTF
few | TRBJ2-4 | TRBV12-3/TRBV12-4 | CASSLGPGRNIQYF